One TCR beta chain is described in this entry. The antigen remains undetermined. This CDR3 spans 15 amino acids. CDR1 and CDR2 (germline): SEHNR, FQNEAQ (reference sequence). J gave up 4 bases and V 6 bases, and 7 bases lay outside the gene matches. The library targeted TCRbeta and was prepared with unique molecular identifiers. From the PCR reads, TCRdb called clonotypes with MiXCR, one entry per CDR3 protein. The sample carries 85,000 to 120,000 distinct CDR3 sequences, approximately 8% recorded once. The data stem from a study of T-cell reconstitution after alpha-beta-depleted transplantation in children. General observations from the study: Some patients' high day-60 TCRbeta diversity was attributed to recipient cells surviving conditioning. The origin of alpha-beta T cells about two months after transplant was reportedly several hundred expanded graft clones.

This sample comprised PBMCs, obtained before TCRalphabeta/CD19-depleted stem cell transplant. The V and J genes are TRBV7-9 and TRBJ2-1; 9 nucleotides align to TRBD2. This receptor was obtained from a boy between 2 and 10 years old with acute lymphoblastic leukemia, due to receive a stem cell transplant. DNA for the CDR3: TGTGCCAGCAGGGGTCTTAGCGGGGGTTACAATGAGCAGTTCTTC. Amino acid sequence: CASRGLSGGYNEQFF.